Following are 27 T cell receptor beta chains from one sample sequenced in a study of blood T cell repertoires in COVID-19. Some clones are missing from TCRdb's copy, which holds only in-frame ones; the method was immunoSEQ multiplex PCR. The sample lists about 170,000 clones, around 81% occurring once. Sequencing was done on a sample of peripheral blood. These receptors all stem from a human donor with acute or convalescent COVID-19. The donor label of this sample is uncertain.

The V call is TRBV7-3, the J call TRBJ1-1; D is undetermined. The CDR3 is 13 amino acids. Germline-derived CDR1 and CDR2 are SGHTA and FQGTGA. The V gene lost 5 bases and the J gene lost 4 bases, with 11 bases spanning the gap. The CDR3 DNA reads TGTGCCAGCAGCACATCGGGTACCACTGAAGCTTTCTTT. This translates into CASSTSGTTEAFF.

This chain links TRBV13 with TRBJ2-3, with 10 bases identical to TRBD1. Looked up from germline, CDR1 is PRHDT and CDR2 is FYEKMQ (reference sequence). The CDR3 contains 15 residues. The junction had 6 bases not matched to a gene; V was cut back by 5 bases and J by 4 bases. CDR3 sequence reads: CASSDRDRGSDTQYF. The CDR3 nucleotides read TGTGCCAGCAGCGACCGGGACAGGGGATCAGATACGCAGTATTTT. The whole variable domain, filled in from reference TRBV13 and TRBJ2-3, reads AAGVIQSPRHLIKEKRETATLKCYPIPRHDTVYWYQQGPGQDPQFLISFYEKMQSDKGSIPDRFSAQQFSDYHSELNMSSLELGDSALYFCASSDRDRGSDTQYFGPGTRLTVL.

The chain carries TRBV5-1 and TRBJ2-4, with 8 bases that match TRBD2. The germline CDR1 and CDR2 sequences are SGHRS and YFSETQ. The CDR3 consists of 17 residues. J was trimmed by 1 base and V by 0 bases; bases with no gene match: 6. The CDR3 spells CASSLGASGSAKNIQYF. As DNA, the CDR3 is TGCGCCAGCAGCTTGGGGGCTAGCGGGTCTGCCAAAAACATTCAGTACTTC.

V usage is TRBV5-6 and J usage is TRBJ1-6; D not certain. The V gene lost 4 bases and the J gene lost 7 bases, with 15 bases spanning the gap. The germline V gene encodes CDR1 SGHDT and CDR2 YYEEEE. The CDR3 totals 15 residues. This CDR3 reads CASSLFDTQNSPLHF. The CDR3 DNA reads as TGTGCCAGCAGCCTCTTCGACACCCAGAATTCACCCCTCCACTTT.

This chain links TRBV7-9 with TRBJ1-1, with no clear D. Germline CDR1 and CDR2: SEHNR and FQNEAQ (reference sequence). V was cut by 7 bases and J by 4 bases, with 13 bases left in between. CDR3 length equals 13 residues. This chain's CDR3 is CASTWSTGTEAFF. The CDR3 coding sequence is TGTGCCAGCACCTGGAGTACGGGCACTGAAGCTTTCTTT.

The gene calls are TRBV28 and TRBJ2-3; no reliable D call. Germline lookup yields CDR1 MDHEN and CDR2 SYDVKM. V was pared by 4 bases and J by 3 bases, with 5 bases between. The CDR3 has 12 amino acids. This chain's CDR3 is CASSSVTDTQYF. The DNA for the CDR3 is TGTGCCAGCAGTTCCGTTACAGATACGCAGTATTTT.

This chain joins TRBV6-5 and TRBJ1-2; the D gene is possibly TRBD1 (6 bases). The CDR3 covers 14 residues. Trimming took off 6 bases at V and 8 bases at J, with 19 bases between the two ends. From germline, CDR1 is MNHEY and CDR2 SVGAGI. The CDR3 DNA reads TGTGCCAGCAGCCTCGACAGGACTTCCTCGGGCTACACCTTC. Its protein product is CASSLDRTSSGYTF.

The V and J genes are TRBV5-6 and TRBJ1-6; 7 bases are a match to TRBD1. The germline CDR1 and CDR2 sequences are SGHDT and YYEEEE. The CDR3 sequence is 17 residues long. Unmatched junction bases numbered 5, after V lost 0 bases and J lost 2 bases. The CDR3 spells CASSLAGTAAYNSPLHF. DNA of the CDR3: TGTGCCAGCAGCTTGGCCGGGACAGCAGCCTATAATTCACCCCTCCACTTT.

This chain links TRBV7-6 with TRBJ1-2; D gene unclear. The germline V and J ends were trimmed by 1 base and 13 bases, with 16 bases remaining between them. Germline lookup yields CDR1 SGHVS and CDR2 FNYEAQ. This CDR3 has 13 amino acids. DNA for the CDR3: TGTGCCAGCAGCTTAGGGGCTGACGCGGGGTTCACCTTC. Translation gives CASSLGADAGFTF.

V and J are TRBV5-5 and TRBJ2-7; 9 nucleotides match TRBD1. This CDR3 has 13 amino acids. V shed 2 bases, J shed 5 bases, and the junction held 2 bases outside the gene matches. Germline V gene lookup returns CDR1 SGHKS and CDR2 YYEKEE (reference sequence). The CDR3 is CASSFTGGNEQYF. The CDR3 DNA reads TGTGCCAGCAGCTTCACAGGGGGCAACGAGCAGTACTTC.

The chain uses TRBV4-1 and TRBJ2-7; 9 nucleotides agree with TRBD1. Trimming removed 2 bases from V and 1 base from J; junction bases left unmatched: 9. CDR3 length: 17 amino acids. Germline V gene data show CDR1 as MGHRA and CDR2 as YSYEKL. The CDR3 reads CASSQSPGTGISYEQYF. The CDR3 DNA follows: TGCGCCAGCAGCCAATCGCCGGGGACAGGGATTTCCTACGAGCAGTACTTC.

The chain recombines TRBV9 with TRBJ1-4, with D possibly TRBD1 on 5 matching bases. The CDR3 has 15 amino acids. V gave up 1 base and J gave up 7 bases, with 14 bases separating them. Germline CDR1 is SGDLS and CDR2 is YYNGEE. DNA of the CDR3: TGTGCCAGCAGCGTAAACCAGGGAACGGGTGAAAAACTGTTTTTT. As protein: CASSVNQGTGEKLFF.

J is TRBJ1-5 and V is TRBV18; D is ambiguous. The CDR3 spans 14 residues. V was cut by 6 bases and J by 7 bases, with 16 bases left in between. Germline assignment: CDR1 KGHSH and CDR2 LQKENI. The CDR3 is CASSSGKVGQPQHF. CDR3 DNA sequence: TGTGCCAGCTCGTCCGGGAAAGTGGGGCAGCCCCAGCATTTT.

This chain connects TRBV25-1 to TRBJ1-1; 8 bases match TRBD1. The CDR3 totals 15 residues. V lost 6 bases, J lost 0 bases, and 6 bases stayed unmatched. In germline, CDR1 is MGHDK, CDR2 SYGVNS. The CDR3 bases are TGTGCCAGCAGCTGGGGACAGGACATGAACACTGAAGCTTTCTTT. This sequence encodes CASSWGQDMNTEAFF. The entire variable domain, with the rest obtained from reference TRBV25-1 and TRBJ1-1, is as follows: EADIYQTPRYLVIGTGKKITLECSQTMGHDKMYWYQQDPGMELHLIHYSYGVNSTEKGDLSSESTVSRIRTEHFPLTLESARPSHTSQYLCASSWGQDMNTEAFFGQGTRLTVV.

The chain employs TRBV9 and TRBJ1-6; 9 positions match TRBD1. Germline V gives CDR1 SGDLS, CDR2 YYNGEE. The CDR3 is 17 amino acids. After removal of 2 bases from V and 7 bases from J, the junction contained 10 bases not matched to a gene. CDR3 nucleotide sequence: TGTGCCAGCAGCGTCGAACAGGGGGCGGGCTTAAATTCACCCCTCCACTTT. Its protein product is CASSVEQGAGLNSPLHF.

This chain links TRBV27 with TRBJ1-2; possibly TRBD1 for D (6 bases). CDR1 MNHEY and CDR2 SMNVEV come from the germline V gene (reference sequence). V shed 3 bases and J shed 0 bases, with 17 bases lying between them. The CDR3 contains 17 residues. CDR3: CASSFRTDYRANYGYTF. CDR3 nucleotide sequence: TGTGCCAGCAGTTTCCGGACAGACTACAGAGCTAACTATGGCTACACCTTC.

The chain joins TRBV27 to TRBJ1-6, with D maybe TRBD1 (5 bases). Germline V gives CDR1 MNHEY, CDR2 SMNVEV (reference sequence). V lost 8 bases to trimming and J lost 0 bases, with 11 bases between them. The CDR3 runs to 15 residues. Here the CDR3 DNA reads TGTGCCAGCGCTACCAGGGACTCCTATAATTCACCCCTCCACTTT. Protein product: CASATRDSYNSPLHF.

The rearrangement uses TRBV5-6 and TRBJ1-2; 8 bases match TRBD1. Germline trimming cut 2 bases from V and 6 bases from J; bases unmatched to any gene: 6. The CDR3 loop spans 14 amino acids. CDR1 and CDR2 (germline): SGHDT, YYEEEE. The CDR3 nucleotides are TGTGCCAGCAGCTTAGACAGGGGTCTGGATGGCTACACCTTC. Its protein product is CASSLDRGLDGYTF.

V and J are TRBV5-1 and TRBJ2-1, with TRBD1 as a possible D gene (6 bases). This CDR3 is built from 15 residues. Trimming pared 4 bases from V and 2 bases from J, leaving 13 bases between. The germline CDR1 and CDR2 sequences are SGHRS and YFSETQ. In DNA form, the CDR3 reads TGCGCCAGCAGCGCAACAGGGCGAACCTACAATGAGCAGTTCTTC. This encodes CASSATGRTYNEQFF.

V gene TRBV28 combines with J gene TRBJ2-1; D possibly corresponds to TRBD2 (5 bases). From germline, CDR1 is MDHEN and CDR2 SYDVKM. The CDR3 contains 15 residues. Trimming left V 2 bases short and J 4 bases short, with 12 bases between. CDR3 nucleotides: TGTGCCAGCAGTTTAACGGGATACTGGTACAATGAGCAGTTCTTC. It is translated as CASSLTGYWYNEQFF.

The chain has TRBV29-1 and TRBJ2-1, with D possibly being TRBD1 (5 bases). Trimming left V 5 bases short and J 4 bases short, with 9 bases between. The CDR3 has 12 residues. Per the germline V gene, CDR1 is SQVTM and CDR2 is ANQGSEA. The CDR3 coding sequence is TGCAGCGTTAGGGGCGGATACAATGAGCAGTTCTTC. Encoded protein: CSVRGGYNEQFF.

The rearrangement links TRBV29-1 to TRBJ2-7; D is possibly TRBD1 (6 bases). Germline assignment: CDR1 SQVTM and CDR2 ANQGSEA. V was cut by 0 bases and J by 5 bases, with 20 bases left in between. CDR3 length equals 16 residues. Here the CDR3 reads CSVEDGAGLGGHEQYF. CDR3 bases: TGCAGCGTTGAAGATGGAGCCGGGCTTGGGGGCCACGAGCAGTACTTC.

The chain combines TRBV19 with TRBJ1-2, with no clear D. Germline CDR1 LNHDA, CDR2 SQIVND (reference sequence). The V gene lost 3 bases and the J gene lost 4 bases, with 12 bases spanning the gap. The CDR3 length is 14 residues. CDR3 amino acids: CASSIFRGSYGYTF. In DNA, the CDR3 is TGTGCCAGTAGTATCTTCAGAGGGTCCTATGGCTACACCTTC.

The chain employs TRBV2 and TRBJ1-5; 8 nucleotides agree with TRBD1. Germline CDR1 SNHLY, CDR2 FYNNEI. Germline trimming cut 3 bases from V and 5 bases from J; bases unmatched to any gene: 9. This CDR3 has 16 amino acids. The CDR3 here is CASSEQGAIDYQPQHF. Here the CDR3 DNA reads TGTGCCAGCAGTGAGCAGGGGGCAATCGACTATCAGCCCCAGCATTTT. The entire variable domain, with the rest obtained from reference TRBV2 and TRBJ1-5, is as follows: EPEVTQTPSHQVTQMGQEVILRCVPISNHLYFYWYRQILGQKVEFLVSFYNNEISEKSEIFDDQFSVERPDGSNFTLKIRSTKLEDSAMYFCASSEQGAIDYQPQHFGDGTRLSIL.

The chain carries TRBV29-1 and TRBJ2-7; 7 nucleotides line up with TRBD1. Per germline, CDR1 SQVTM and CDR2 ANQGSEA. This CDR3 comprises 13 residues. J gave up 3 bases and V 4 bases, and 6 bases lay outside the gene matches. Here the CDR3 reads CSVVSGGIYEQYF. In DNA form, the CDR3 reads TGCAGCGTTGTGTCAGGGGGAATCTACGAGCAGTACTTC.

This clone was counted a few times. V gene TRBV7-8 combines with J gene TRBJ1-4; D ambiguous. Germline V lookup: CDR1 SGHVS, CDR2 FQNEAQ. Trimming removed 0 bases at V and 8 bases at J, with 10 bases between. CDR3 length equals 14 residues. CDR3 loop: CASSLARSNEKLFF. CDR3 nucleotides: TGTGCCAGCAGCTTAGCGCGGAGTAACGAAAAACTGTTTTTT. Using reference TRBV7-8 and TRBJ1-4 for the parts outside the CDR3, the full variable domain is GAGVSQSPRYKVAKRGQDVALRCDPISGHVSLFWYQQALGQGPEFLTYFQNEAQLDKSGLPSDRFFAERPEGSVSTLKIQRTQQEDSAVYLCASSLARSNEKLFFGSGTQLSVL.

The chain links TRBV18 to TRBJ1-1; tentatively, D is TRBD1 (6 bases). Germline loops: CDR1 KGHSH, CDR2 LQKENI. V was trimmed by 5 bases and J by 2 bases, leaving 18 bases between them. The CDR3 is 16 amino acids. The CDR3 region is CASSTTPGTPNTEAFF. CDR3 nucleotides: TGTGCCAGCTCAACTACACCCGGGACACCTAACACTGAAGCTTTCTTT.